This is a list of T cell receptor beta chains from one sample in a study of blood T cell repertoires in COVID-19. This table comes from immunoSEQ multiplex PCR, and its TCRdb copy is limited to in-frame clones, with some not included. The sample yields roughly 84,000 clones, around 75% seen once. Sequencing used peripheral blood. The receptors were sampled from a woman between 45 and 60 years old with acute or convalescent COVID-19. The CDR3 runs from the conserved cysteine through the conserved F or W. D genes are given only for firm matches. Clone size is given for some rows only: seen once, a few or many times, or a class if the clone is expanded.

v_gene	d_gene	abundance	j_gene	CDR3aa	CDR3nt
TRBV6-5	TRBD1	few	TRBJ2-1	CASSQNFRGSEQFF	TGTGCCAGCAGCCAGAATTTCAGGGGGAGTGAGCAGTTCTTC
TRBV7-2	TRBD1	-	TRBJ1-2	CAILSPGGGNYGYTF	TGTGCCATCCTCAGCCCAGGGGGAGGAAACTATGGCTACACCTTC
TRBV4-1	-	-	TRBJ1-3	CASSQDWRGLSGNTIYF	TGCGCCAGCAGCCAAGATTGGAGGGGACTCTCTGGAAACACCATATATTTT
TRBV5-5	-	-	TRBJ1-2	CASSPDSNNYGYTF	TGTGCCAGCAGCCCGGACAGCAATAACTATGGCTACACCTTC
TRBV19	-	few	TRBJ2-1	CASSIEAAKQFF	TGTGCCAGTAGTATAGAGGCAGCGAAGCAGTTCTTC
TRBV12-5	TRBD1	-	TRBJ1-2	CASGLAGTGRSKNGYTF	TGTGCTAGTGGTTTGGCCGGGACAGGTCGCTCGAAAAATGGCTACACCTTC
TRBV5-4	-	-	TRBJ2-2	CASSLAGNTGELFF	TGTGCCAGCAGCTTGGCCGGGAACACCGGGGAGCTGTTTTTT
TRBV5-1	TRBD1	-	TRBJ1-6	CASSYHAQGSNSPLHF	TGCGCCAGCAGCTACCACGCACAGGGGTCTAATTCACCCCTCCACTTT
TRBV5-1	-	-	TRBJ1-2	CASSRETGQSAGYTF	TGCGCCAGCAGTAGGGAAACTGGACAGTCTGCGGGCTACACCTTC
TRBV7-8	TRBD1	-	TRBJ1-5	CASSLRPTGVNQPQHF	TGTGCCAGCAGCTTACGTCCAACAGGGGTCAATCAGCCCCAGCATTTT
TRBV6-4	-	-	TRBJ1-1	CASSSRVGTEAFF	TGTGCCAGCAGCTCCAGGGTTGGGACTGAAGCTTTCTTT
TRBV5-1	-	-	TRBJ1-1	CASSLTGSGNTEAFF	TGCGCCAGCAGCTTGACAGGGAGTGGGAACACTGAAGCTTTCTTT
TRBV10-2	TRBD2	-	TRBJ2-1	CASSPGLAGEFF	TGCGCCAGCAGCCCGGGACTAGCGGGGGAGTTCTTC
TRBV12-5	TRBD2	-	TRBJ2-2	CASAWGGGRAGELFF	TGTGCTAGTGCCTGGGGGGGAGGTCGCGCCGGGGAGCTGTTTTTT
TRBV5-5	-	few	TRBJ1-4	CASSVGTYEKLFF	TGTGCCAGCAGCGTCGGGACTTACGAAAAACTGTTTTTT
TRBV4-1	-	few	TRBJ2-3	CASSHSQGFSADTQYF	TGCGCCAGCAGCCATTCACAGGGATTTTCGGCAGATACGCAGTATTTT
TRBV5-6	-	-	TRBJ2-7	CASSRGGGQISYEQYF	TGTGCCAGCAGCAGGGGGGGCGGACAGATTAGTTACGAGCAGTACTTC
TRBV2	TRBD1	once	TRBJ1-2	CASSEGDRVEDGYTF	TGTGCCAGCAGTGAAGGAGACAGGGTAGAGGATGGCTACACCTTC
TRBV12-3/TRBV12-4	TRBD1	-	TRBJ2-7	CASSRGSYEQYF	TGTGCCAGCAGCAGGGGGTCCTACGAGCAGTACTTC
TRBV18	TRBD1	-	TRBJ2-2	CASSPSTGTVSGELFF	TGTGCCAGCTCACCATCTACCGGGACAGTCTCCGGGGAGCTGTTTTTT
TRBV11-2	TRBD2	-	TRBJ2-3	CASSLELLAAQYF	TGTGCCAGCAGCTTGGAATTACTAGCGGCGCAGTATTTT
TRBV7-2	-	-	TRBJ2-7	CASSTSGRGGSYEQYF	TGTGCCAGCAGTACCTCAGGCAGAGGGGGTTCCTACGAGCAGTACTTC
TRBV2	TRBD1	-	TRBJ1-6	CASSGADRVNSPLHF	TGTGCCAGCAGTGGGGCCGACAGGGTAAATTCACCCCTCCACTTT
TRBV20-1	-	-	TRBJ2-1	CSASWESSYNEQFF	TGCAGTGCTAGTTGGGAGAGCTCCTACAATGAGCAGTTCTTC
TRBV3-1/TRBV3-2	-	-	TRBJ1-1	CASSQGRGNTEAFF	TGTGCCAGCAGCCAAGGCAGGGGAAACACTGAAGCTTTCTTT
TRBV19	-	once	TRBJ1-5	CATRWGGYNQPQHF	TGTGCCACCCGGTGGGGCGGCTATAATCAGCCCCAGCATTTT
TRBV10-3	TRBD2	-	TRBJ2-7	CAISESGGGALEQYF	TGTGCCATCAGTGAGTCTGGCGGGGGGGCGTTGGAGCAGTACTTC
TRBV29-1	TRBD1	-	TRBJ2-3	CSVSDRTQYF	TGCAGCGTTTCGGACAGGACGCAGTATTTT
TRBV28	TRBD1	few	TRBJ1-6	CASSSFRAGGKSPLHF	TGTGCCAGCAGCTCCTTCCGTGCAGGGGGCAAATCACCCCTCCACTTT
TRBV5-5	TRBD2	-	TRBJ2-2	CASSLVVLAGGLNTGELFF	TGTGCCAGCAGCTTGGTGGTCCTAGCGGGGGGCCTGAACACCGGGGAGCTGTTTTTT
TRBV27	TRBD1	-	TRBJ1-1	CASSTQGAGANTEAFF	TGTGCCAGCAGTACGCAGGGGGCCGGCGCGAACACTGAAGCTTTCTTT
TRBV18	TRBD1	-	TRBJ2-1	CASSPRQGAILLNEQFF	TGTGCCAGCTCACCACGACAGGGGGCTATACTCTTAAATGAGCAGTTCTTC
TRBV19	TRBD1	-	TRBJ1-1	CASSLSTGLATEAFF	TGTGCCAGTAGTCTCTCGACAGGGTTGGCCACTGAAGCTTTCTTT
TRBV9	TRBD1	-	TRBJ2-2	CASRPGQGANTGELFF	TGTGCCAGCAGGCCGGGACAGGGGGCGAACACCGGGGAGCTGTTTTTT
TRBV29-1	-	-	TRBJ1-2	CSVRRGEGYTF	TGCAGCGTTCGCAGGGGAGAGGGCTACACCTTC
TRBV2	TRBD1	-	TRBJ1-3	CASSSDRVTGNTIYF	TGTGCCAGCAGTTCGGACAGGGTCACTGGAAACACCATATATTTT
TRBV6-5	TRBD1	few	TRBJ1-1	CASRAQQGRNTEAFF	TGTGCCAGCAGGGCCCAACAGGGGAGGAACACTGAAGCTTTCTTT
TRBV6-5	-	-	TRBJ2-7	CASRQDSYEQYF	TGTGCCAGCAGACAGGACTCCTACGAGCAGTACTTC
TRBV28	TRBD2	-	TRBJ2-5	CASSLVLAGYQETQYF	TGTGCCAGCAGTTTAGTCCTAGCGGGGTACCAAGAGACCCAGTACTTC
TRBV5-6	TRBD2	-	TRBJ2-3	CASSLGSGGTTDTQYF	TGTGCCAGCAGCTTGGGTAGCGGGGGCACCACAGATACGCAGTATTTT
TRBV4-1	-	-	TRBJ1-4	CASSQESGLNEKLFF	TGCGCCAGCAGCCAAGAGTCCGGACTCAATGAAAAACTGTTTTTT
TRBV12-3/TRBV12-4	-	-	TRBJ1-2	CASNTVEGYGYTF	TGTGCCAGCAACACCGTCGAGGGCTATGGCTACACCTTC